The 9 T cell receptor beta chains reported below all come from one sample, sequenced in a study of regulatory T cells in long-lasting Graves disease. Researchers made TCR beta libraries by using iRepertoire HTBI primers and running Arm-PCR on CDR3 regions. MiXCR, run by TCRdb on the multiplex PCR reads, gives a single entry per CDR3 protein. This table has a few hundred thousand distinct CDR3 sequences, approximately 25% appearing once. The time point: persistent/refractory GD, antithyroid drugs over 5 years with positive TRAb. Construction of the TCR library relied on RNA isolated from PBMCs. This sample comprised peripheral blood mononuclear cells (PBMCs), obtained when the disease was refractory, from a patient treated with antithyroid drugs. These receptor sequences come from a woman in her 40s with Graves disease.

The CDR3 DNA sequence: TGTGCCAGCAGCTCCGGACTAGGTTGGGATGAGCAGTTCTTC. Translation gives CASSSGLGWDEQFF. The V gene is TRBV28, the J gene TRBJ2-1, with 7 bases that match TRBD2. The CDR3 length is 14 residues. Germline V lookup: CDR1 MDHEN, CDR2 SYDVKM. V shed 6 bases and J 8 bases; nucleotides not matched to a gene: 10.

This clonotype has a handful of counts. The rearrangement links TRBV25-1 to TRBJ1-1; D remains ambiguous. The CDR3 spans 11 residues. V was pared by 4 bases and J by 8 bases, with 8 bases between. Germline CDR1 reads MGHDK; CDR2 reads SYGVNS. Written as DNA, the CDR3 is TGTGCCAGCAGTGTATCAGGAGAAGCTTTCTTT. Residues: CASSVSGEAFF.

J is TRBJ2-1 and V is TRBV28, with 11 bases identical to TRBD2. V lost 4 bases and J lost 6; bases outside the gene matches: 5. The V gene's germline CDR1 is MDHEN and CDR2 SYDVKM. This CDR3 comprises 15 residues. As DNA, the CDR3 is TGTGCCAGCAGTTCCGTAGCGGGAGGGTCCAATGAGCAGTTCTTC. This encodes CASSSVAGGSNEQFF.

This clonotype was observed many times. In nucleotides, the CDR3 is TGTGCCAGTTCTTCCGGGCCCAGGGGGGTCGAGCAGTACTTC. Translating gives CASSSGPRGVEQYF. The genes are TRBV2 and TRBJ2-7, with TRBD1 as a possible D gene (7 bases). Germline V lookup: CDR1 SNHLY, CDR2 FYNNEI. The CDR3 consists of 14 residues. The V end was cut by 9 bases, the J end by 6 bases, with 21 bases between.

In its sample, this clonotype was seen a few times. The chain has TRBV7-3 and TRBJ2-2, with no clear D. Germline V gives CDR1 SGHTA, CDR2 FQGTGA. This CDR3 is built from 13 residues. V was clipped by 0 bases and J by 8 bases, with 7 bases between them. The DNA of the CDR3 is TGTGCCAGCAGCTTAACCAACCCAGGGGAGCTGTTTTTT. It is translated as CASSLTNPGELFF.

Comments on this clonotype: A much larger clonotype is one base distant, so this may be a read error. Because the CDR3 is missing its conserved closing phenylalanine or tryptophan, this is likely a read error. The V call is TRBV6-1, the J call TRBJ2-5; perhaps TRBD1 as D (5 bases). Trimming stripped 5 bases from V and 1 base from J, with 14 bases between. The CDR3 consists of 15 residues. Per germline, CDR1 MNHNS and CDR2 SASEGT. The CDR3 sequence is CASSTHRKTQETQYL. The CDR3 nucleotides are TGTGCCAGCAGTACTCACAGGAAAACCCAAGAGACCCAGTACCTC.

The chain joins TRBV7-2 to TRBJ2-3, with TRBD2 identical over 8 bases. J gave up 4 bases and V 4 bases, and 10 bases lay outside the gene matches. The germline CDR1 and CDR2 sequences are SGHTA and FQGNSA. This CDR3 spans 16 amino acids. This CDR3 reads CASSSRTSLYPDTQYF. CDR3 DNA sequence: TGTGCCAGCAGCTCTAGGACTAGCCTCTACCCAGATACGCAGTATTTT.

This clonotype was detected only a few times. The chain couples TRBV24-1 to TRBJ2-7; TRBD1 aligns across 7 bases. J was trimmed by 0 bases and V by 2 bases; bases with no gene match: 6. The CDR3 loop spans 16 amino acids. Germline loops: CDR1 KGHDR, CDR2 SFDVKD. As DNA, the CDR3 is TGTGCCACCAGTGATTCACAGGGGTCAAGCTCCTACGAGCAGTACTTC. Its translation: CATSDSQGSSSYEQYF.

This clonotype was counted a few times. The chain is built from TRBV6-2 or TRBV6-3 and TRBJ2-2; a possible D gene is TRBD2 (6 bases). V was pared by 4 bases and J by 6 bases, with 21 bases between. Per germline, CDR1 MNHEY and CDR2 SVGEGT. CDR3 size: 17 residues. The DNA of the CDR3 is TGTGCCAGCAGTTGGCCCGGGACTTTTACAGGACCCGGGGAGCTGTTTTTT. Translation gives CASSWPGTFTGPGELFF.